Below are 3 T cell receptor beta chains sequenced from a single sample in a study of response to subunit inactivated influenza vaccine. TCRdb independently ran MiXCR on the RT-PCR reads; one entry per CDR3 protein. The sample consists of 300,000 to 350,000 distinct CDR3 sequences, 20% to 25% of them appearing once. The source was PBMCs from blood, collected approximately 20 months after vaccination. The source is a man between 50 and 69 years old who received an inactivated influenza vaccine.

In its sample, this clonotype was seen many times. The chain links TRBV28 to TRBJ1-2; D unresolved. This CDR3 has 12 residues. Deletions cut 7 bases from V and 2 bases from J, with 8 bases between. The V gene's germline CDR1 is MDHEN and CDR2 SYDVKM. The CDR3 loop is CASKRANYGYTF. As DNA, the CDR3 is TGTGCCAGCAAAAGAGCAAACTATGGCTACACCTTC.

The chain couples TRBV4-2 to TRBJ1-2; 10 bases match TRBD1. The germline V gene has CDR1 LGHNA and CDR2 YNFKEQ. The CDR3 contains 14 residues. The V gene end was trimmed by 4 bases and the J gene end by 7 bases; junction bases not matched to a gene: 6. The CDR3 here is CASSLGTGETGYTF. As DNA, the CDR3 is TGTGCCAGCAGCCTTGGGACAGGGGAGACTGGCTACACCTTC.

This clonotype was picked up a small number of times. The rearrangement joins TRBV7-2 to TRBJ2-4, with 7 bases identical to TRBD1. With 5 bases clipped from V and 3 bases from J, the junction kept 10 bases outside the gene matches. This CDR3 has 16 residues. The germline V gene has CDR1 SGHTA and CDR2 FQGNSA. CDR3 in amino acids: CASSLRTGLGKNIQYF. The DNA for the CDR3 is TGTGCCAGCAGCCTCCGGACAGGTTTGGGCAAAAACATTCAGTACTTC.